This TCR beta chain stems from a study of T cells and Merkel cell carcinoma outcomes (dated by TCRdb to the early 2020s). With regard to the full study: The tumor T-cell repertoire, together with T-cell density, was examined as a predictor of clinical outcome in patients with Merkel cell carcinoma.

Library preparation employed the immunoSEQ multiplex PCR assay. In its TCRdb copy, this immuneACCESS table keeps in-frame sequences only and misses some clones. Where compared with another copy, unresolved V genes explain less than half of these, and the others have no known cause. The sample table holds about 19,000 clones, of which approximately 80% were seen once. The ten largest clones represent approximately 2.8% of the sample. Samples were obtained from patients with Merkel cell carcinoma. Here is what the overall study found, with its caveats: Clinical outcomes in Merkel cell carcinoma patients were reported to be predicted by T-cell repertoire features combined with T-cell density.

With respect to this clone: What antigen it recognizes has not been identified. One base away there is no much larger clone; base qualities are not given.

From its cysteine to its phenylalanine, the CDR3 spans 15 amino acids. The CDR3 DNA has 45 bases and is translated from base 1. CDR1 SGDLS and CDR2 YYNGEE were looked up in the germline V gene. V is cut by 3 bases and J by 1 base, and the space between the germline ends is 13 bases. This chain is built from TRBV9 and TRBJ1-1, and possibly TRBD1, on 5 matching bases. The material sequenced was tumor tissue from Merkel cell carcinoma. The TCR originated in a human donor with Merkel cell carcinoma. The DNA reads as follows: TGTGCCAGCAGCGCTTTCTTCAGGGAGAACACTGAAGCTTTCTTT. This gives the protein CASSAFFRENTEAFF.